These 2 T cell receptor beta chains share one sample of origin, sequenced in a study of blood T cell repertoires in COVID-19. Only in-frame clones appear in the TCRdb table, and some are missing; sequencing was by immunoSEQ multiplex PCR. This table has over 55,000 clones, 82% appearing once. The sequenced sample consisted of peripheral blood. The receptors come from a woman aged 55-70 years with acute or convalescent COVID-19.

This clone was recorded many times. CDR3 in amino acids: CAWKTAGTVTEAFF. The CDR3, as DNA: TGTGCCTGGAAAACCGCCGGGACAGTCACTGAAGCTTTCTTT. The V call is TRBV30, the J call TRBJ1-1; 7 nucleotides agree with TRBD1. V gave up 4 bases and J gave up 4 bases; unmatched junction bases: 9. CDR1 is GTSNPN and CDR2 is SVGIG in the germline V gene (reference sequence). The CDR3 is 14 amino acids.

This clone was counted a few times. V usage is TRBV7-2 and J usage is TRBJ2-3; TRBD2 agrees at 12 bases. The CDR3 covers 16 residues. V lost 5 bases, J lost 6 bases, and 9 bases stayed unmatched. The germline CDR1 and CDR2 sequences are SGHTA and FQGNSA. CDR3 bases: TGTGCCAGCAGCCAAGGACTAGCGGGGCCACAGGATACGCAGTATTTT. Amino acids: CASSQGLAGPQDTQYF.